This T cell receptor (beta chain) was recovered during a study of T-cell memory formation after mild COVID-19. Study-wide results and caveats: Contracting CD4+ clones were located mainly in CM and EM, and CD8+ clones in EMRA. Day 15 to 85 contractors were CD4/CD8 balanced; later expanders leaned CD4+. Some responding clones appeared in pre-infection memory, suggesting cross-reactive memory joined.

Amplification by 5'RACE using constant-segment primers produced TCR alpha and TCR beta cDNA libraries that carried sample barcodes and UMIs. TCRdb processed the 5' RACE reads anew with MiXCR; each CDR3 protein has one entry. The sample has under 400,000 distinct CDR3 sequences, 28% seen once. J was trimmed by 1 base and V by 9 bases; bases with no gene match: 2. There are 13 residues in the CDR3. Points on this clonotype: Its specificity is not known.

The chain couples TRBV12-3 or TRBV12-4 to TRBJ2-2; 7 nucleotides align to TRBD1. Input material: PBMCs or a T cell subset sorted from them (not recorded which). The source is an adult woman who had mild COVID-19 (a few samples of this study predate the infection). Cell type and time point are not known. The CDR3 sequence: CASYRGNTGELFF. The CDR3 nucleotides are TGTGCCAGTTACAGGGGGAACACCGGGGAGCTGTTTTTT.